This entry lists 30 T cell receptor beta chains sequenced from one sample in a study of cytomegalovirus exposure and HLA in healthy donors. It was with 60 Vbeta and 13 Jbeta primers that the PCR ran. Sequenced by immunoSEQ multiplex PCR; TCRdb stores in-frame clones only, minus some. The data show approximately 140,000 clones, roughly 84% seen once. The source material was PBMCs. These receptor sequences come from a boy aged 5-17 years in good health and CMV-seronegative.

The J gene is TRBJ1-1, the V gene TRBV27; D is possibly TRBD1 (6 bases). The V gene's germline CDR1 is MNHEY and CDR2 SMNVEV (reference sequence). The V gene lost 5 bases and the J gene lost 4 bases, with 11 bases spanning the gap. The CDR3 is 13 residues long. CDR3 sequence (DNA): TGTGCCAGCAGTCACAGGGTTGGCACTGAAGCTTTCTTT. It encodes CASSHRVGTEAFF.

CDR3 sequence reads: CASSAGQDHVYIQYF. The CDR3 DNA sequence: TGTGCCAGCAGCGCAGGACAGGATCATGTTTACATTCAGTACTTC. The chain joins TRBV6-1 to TRBJ2-4, with 7 nucleotides matching TRBD1. Losses at the gene ends were 6 bases for V and 8 bases for J; bases not matched to a gene: 13. Germline V gene data show CDR1 as MNHNS and CDR2 as SASEGT. This CDR3 spans 15 amino acids.

This sequence joins TRBV6-1 and TRBJ2-3, with 9 bases aligning to TRBD2. CDR1 MNHNS and CDR2 SASEGT come from the germline V gene. The CDR3 totals 16 residues. The ends lost 3 bases at V and 3 bases at J; junction bases unmatched: 7. CDR3 residues: CASSDISGSWTDTQYF. In nucleotides, the CDR3 is TGTGCCAGCAGTGATATTAGCGGGAGTTGGACAGATACGCAGTATTTT.

The chain is built from TRBV18 and TRBJ2-7; 10 nucleotides align to TRBD1. Per germline, CDR1 KGHSH and CDR2 LQKENI. The CDR3 has 14 residues. With V trimmed by 3 bases and J by 3 bases, 2 bases remained unmatched. The CDR3 reads CASSPGDRGYEQYF. The DNA for the CDR3 is TGTGCCAGCTCACCCGGGGACAGGGGCTACGAGCAGTACTTC. Filled out from reference TRBV18 and TRBJ2-7, the complete variable domain reads NAGVMQNPRHLVRRRGQEARLRCSPMKGHSHVYWYRQLPEEGLKFMVYLQKENIIDESGMPKERFSAEFPKEGPSILRIQQVVRGDSAAYFCASSPGDRGYEQYFGPGTRLTVT.

J is TRBJ2-2 and V is TRBV27; 9 bases are shared with TRBD1. CDR3 length: 14 residues. The V gene end was trimmed by 5 bases and the J gene end by 4 bases; junction bases not matched to a gene: 2. The germline CDR1 and CDR2 sequences are MNHEY and SMNVEV (reference sequence). CDR3: CASSPGQGTGELFF. CDR3 sequence (DNA): TGTGCCAGCAGTCCGGGACAGGGCACCGGGGAGCTGTTTTTT.

The rearrangement joins TRBV14 to TRBJ1-2, with 7 positions matching TRBD1. Trimming cost V 1 base and J 6 bases; bases outside gene matches: 5. Germline CDR1 is SGHDN and CDR2 is FVKESK. The CDR3 has 14 residues. The CDR3 DNA reads as TGTGCCAGCAGCCAAGGCCGGGACAGAAATGGCTACACCTTC. This sequence encodes CASSQGRDRNGYTF.

The V call is TRBV5-1, the J call TRBJ2-3; 7 positions agree with TRBD2. The germline V gene encodes CDR1 SGHRS and CDR2 YFSETQ. The CDR3 extends over 14 amino acids. The trim removed 0 bases at V and 5 bases at J, leaving 3 bases unmatched. This CDR3 is CASSLDWEGDTQYF. The CDR3 DNA reads as TGCGCCAGCAGCTTGGACTGGGAGGGAGATACGCAGTATTTT.

CDR3 in DNA: TGTGCCAGCAGCTTAGTTCGGACAGGGGGCTCACAAACCTACGAGCAGTACTTC. This translates into CASSLVRTGGSQTYEQYF. V usage is TRBV7-9 and J usage is TRBJ2-7; 11 nucleotides align to TRBD1. Looked up from germline, CDR1 is SEHNR and CDR2 is FQNEAQ (reference sequence). This CDR3 spans 18 amino acids. V shed 1 base, J shed 2 bases, and the junction held 10 bases outside the gene matches.

This clone was seen a handful of times. V and J are TRBV5-1 and TRBJ1-5, with 8 nucleotides matching TRBD1. J gave up 5 bases and V 4 bases, and 5 bases lay outside the gene matches. Germline V gene sequence: CDR1 SGHRS, CDR2 YFSETQ. This CDR3 is 14 amino acids long. CDR3: CASSPGTGDQPQHF. CDR3 nucleotide sequence: TGCGCCAGCAGCCCAGGGACAGGAGATCAGCCCCAGCATTTT.

The chain combines TRBV5-5 with TRBJ1-1; 7 positions agree with TRBD1. Germline CDR1 reads SGHKS; CDR2 reads YYEKEE (reference sequence). The CDR3 is 15 amino acids. V lost 4 bases, J lost 0 bases, and 6 bases stayed unmatched. The CDR3 is CASSQTGSMNTEAFF. The CDR3 region has the DNA TGTGCCAGCAGCCAGACAGGGTCCATGAACACTGAAGCTTTCTTT. The complete variable domain, with remaining parts taken from reference TRBV5-5 and TRBJ1-1, reads DAGVTQSPTHLIKTRGQQVTLRCSPISGHKSVSWYQQVLGQGPQFIFQYYEKEERGRGNFPDRFSARQFPNYSSELNVNALLLGDSALYLCASSQTGSMNTEAFFGQGTRLTVV.

As concerns this clone: Other DNA sequences from this sample encode an identical CDR3 as well. The chain couples TRBV4-3 to TRBJ2-7, with 11 bases aligning to TRBD2. After removal of 0 bases from V and 3 bases from J, the junction contained 1 base not matched to a gene. Germline values: CDR1 LGHNA, CDR2 YSLEER. The CDR3 has 15 residues. Here the CDR3 DNA reads TGCGCCAGCAGCCAAGATGGGACTAGCGGCTACGAGCAGTACTTC. As protein: CASSQDGTSGYEQYF.

This clone came up once. This chain connects TRBV27 to TRBJ1-2; D is unclear. The germline V and J ends were trimmed by 3 bases and 8 bases, with 13 bases remaining between them. CDR3 length equals 13 residues. Germline V gene data show CDR1 as MNHEY and CDR2 as SMNVEV (reference sequence). The CDR3 coding sequence is TGTGCCAGCAGTTTCTCGGCCGGAGGAGGCTACACCTTC. This translates into CASSFSAGGGYTF.

V gene TRBV19 combines with J gene TRBJ2-1, with 10 bases matching TRBD1. Germline V CDR1 and CDR2: LNHDA, SQIVND (reference sequence). This CDR3 comprises 16 residues. V was clipped by 5 bases and J by 9 bases; unmatched bases: 13. CDR3 nucleotide sequence: TGTGCCAGTAGTCAGCCGGACAGGGGGATGCTCGGTGAGCAGTTCTTC. It translates to CASSQPDRGMLGEQFF.

This chain uses TRBV30 with TRBJ1-2; D is undetermined. Germline-derived CDR1 and CDR2 are GTSNPN and SVGIG (reference sequence). The V and J ends lost 1 base and 8 bases respectively, with 11 bases between them. The length of the CDR3 is 12 residues. This CDR3 is CAWSGTGRGYTF. CDR3 in DNA: TGTGCCTGGAGTGGGACTGGGAGAGGCTACACCTTC.

The J gene is TRBJ2-1, the V gene TRBV27; TRBD2 might be the D (6 bases). Germline values: CDR1 MNHEY, CDR2 SMNVEV (reference sequence). V was trimmed by 3 bases and J by 8 bases, leaving 11 bases between them. This CDR3 contains 13 residues. CDR3 sequence: CASSFWASDEQFF. In DNA form, the CDR3 reads TGTGCCAGCAGTTTTTGGGCTAGCGATGAGCAGTTCTTC.

J is TRBJ2-1 and V is TRBV30; a weak D match, TRBD1 (6 bases). The germline V gene encodes CDR1 GTSNPN and CDR2 SVGIG (reference sequence). Trimming cost V 0 bases and J 5 bases, with 14 bases left between them. CDR3 length equals 15 residues. CDR3 bases: TGTGCCTGGAGTGTACAGGGTCGGGCTCACAATGAGCAGTTCTTC. This sequence encodes CAWSVQGRAHNEQFF.

The V and J genes are TRBV7-6 and TRBJ2-6; D is unresolved. V lost 2 bases to trimming and J lost 1 base, with 6 bases between them. Germline lookup yields CDR1 SGHVS and CDR2 FNYEAQ. This CDR3 is 15 amino acids long. CDR3 coding DNA: TGTGCCAGCAGCTTAATCAGTTCTGGGGCCAACGTCCTGACTTTC. Its translation is CASSLISSGANVLTF.

The chain carries TRBV7-2 and TRBJ2-7; D possibly corresponds to TRBD1 (5 bases). V gave up 2 bases and J gave up 1 base, with 6 bases separating them. The CDR3 covers 13 residues. The germline V gene has CDR1 SGHTA and CDR2 FQGNSA. The CDR3: CASSLRQSYEQYF. The CDR3 DNA reads as TGTGCCAGCAGCTTAAGACAGTCCTACGAGCAGTACTTC.

This chain links TRBV28 with TRBJ2-7; the D gene is possibly TRBD1 (7 bases). This CDR3 comprises 15 residues. With 4 bases removed from V and 3 bases from J, the gap between germline ends came to 16 bases. Germline V gene data show CDR1 as MDHEN and CDR2 as SYDVKM. The CDR3, as DNA: TGTGCCAGCAGTTCCCCGACAGGGCGGGGCTACGAGCAGTACTTC. Translating gives CASSSPTGRGYEQYF.

This clone was recorded a few times. This chain uses TRBV5-6 with TRBJ2-2, with 10 bases lining up with TRBD2. J gave up 6 bases and V 4 bases, and 6 bases lay outside the gene matches. Germline loops: CDR1 SGHDT, CDR2 YYEEEE. The CDR3 is 15 amino acids. The CDR3 nucleotides read TGTGCCAGCAGCATTCCAGCGGGAGGGGCCGGGGAGCTGTTTTTT. Translated: CASSIPAGGAGELFF.

This chain connects TRBV4-1 to TRBJ2-7, with 7 bases identical to TRBD2. The CDR3 contains 15 residues. V shed 6 bases, J shed 7 bases, and the junction held 15 bases outside the gene matches. CDR1 and CDR2 (germline): MGHRA, YSYEKL. CDR3 DNA sequence: TGCGCCAGCAGACCCCAGGTGGGAGGGCCGTCGGAGCAGTACTTC. Its protein product is CASRPQVGGPSEQYF.

The chain links TRBV4-3 to TRBJ2-3; 8 bases align to TRBD2. The CDR3 is made up of 16 amino acids. The germline CDR1 and CDR2 sequences are LGHNA and YSLEER. The ends lost 1 base at V and 1 base at J; junction bases unmatched: 4. The CDR3 DNA follows: TGCGCCAGCAGCCAAGTCTTCGGGAGGGGCACAGATACGCAGTATTTT. As protein: CASSQVFGRGTDTQYF.

The chain links TRBV2 to TRBJ2-1; 10 bases line up with TRBD2. The germline gives CDR1 SNHLY, CDR2 FYNNEI. The CDR3 is made up of 14 amino acids. J lost 8 bases, V lost 7 bases, and 8 bases had no gene match. The CDR3 region is CASTLGLALHEQFF. For the CDR3, the DNA is TGTGCCAGCACTTTGGGACTAGCGCTTCATGAGCAGTTCTTC. Combining the CDR3 with reference TRBV2 and TRBJ2-1 gives the whole variable domain EPEVTQTPSHQVTQMGQEVILRCVPISNHLYFYWYRQILGQKVEFLVSFYNNEISEKSEIFDDQFSVERPDGSNFTLKIRSTKLEDSAMYFCASTLGLALHEQFFGPGTRLTVL.

The rearrangement uses TRBV12-5 and TRBJ2-2, with 8 bases aligning to TRBD1. The CDR3 is made up of 15 amino acids. Trimming at V came to 7 bases and at J to 7 bases, leaving 11 bases not matched to a gene. The germline gives CDR1 LGHNT, CDR2 FRNRAP. CDR3 residues: CASDSQDRANGELFF. In nucleotides, the CDR3 is TGTGCTAGTGACTCCCAGGACAGGGCGAACGGGGAGCTGTTTTTT.

This clone was detected once. The CDR3 nucleotides are TGTGCCAGCAGCCGGGGGAGGCTGAATACGCAGTATTTT. This sequence encodes CASSRGRLNTQYF. The chain carries TRBV7-8 and TRBJ2-3, with D possibly TRBD2 on 6 matching bases. Trimming cost V 5 bases and J 7 bases, with 13 bases left between them. Germline assignment: CDR1 SGHVS and CDR2 FQNEAQ. This CDR3 is built from 13 residues.

This chain connects TRBV7-2 to TRBJ1-2; D gene uncertain. V shed 5 bases and J shed 6 bases, with 13 bases lying between them. The CDR3 contains 13 residues. Germline CDR1 SGHTA, CDR2 FQGNSA. The CDR3 DNA sequence: TGTGCCAGCAGCGCGCACCCTCTAAATGGCTACACCTTC. Encoded protein: CASSAHPLNGYTF.

This rearrangement joins TRBV5-1 to TRBJ2-1; maybe TRBD2 (5 bases). The CDR3 runs to 11 residues. The V gene lost 5 bases and the J gene lost 10 bases, with 10 bases spanning the gap. Germline-derived CDR1 and CDR2 are SGHRS and YFSETQ. The DNA of the CDR3 is TGCGCCAGCAGGGGGAGCGAAGAGCAGTTCTTC. The encoded protein is CASRGSEEQFF.

The gene calls are TRBV4-1 and TRBJ2-2; tentatively, D is TRBD1 (6 bases). CDR1 MGHRA and CDR2 YSYEKL come from the germline V gene. This CDR3 is 16 amino acids long. V lost 2 bases, J lost 6 bases, and 16 bases lay in between. CDR3 amino acids: CASSQTPGESAGELFF. CDR3 nucleotides: TGCGCCAGCAGCCAAACTCCAGGGGAGAGTGCCGGGGAGCTGTTTTTT.

This chain connects TRBV11-3 to TRBJ2-7, with a weak D call TRBD2 (7 bases). Trimming took 5 bases from V and 1 from J, leaving 12 bases between them. Germline lookup yields CDR1 SGHNT and CDR2 YENEEA. The CDR3 spans 14 residues. This CDR3 reads CASSTRGASYEQYF. In DNA form, the CDR3 reads TGTGCCAGCAGCACTCGGGGGGCATCCTACGAGCAGTACTTC.

The chain recombines TRBV6-4 with TRBJ2-1; unclear D gene. This CDR3 is 15 amino acids long. Trimming left V 2 bases short and J 0 bases short, with 8 bases between. Germline V gene sequence: CDR1 MRHNA, CDR2 SNTAGT. The DNA of the CDR3 is TGTGCCAGCAGTGACGTTAGTAGCTCCTACAATGAGCAGTTCTTC. Its protein is CASSDVSSSYNEQFF.